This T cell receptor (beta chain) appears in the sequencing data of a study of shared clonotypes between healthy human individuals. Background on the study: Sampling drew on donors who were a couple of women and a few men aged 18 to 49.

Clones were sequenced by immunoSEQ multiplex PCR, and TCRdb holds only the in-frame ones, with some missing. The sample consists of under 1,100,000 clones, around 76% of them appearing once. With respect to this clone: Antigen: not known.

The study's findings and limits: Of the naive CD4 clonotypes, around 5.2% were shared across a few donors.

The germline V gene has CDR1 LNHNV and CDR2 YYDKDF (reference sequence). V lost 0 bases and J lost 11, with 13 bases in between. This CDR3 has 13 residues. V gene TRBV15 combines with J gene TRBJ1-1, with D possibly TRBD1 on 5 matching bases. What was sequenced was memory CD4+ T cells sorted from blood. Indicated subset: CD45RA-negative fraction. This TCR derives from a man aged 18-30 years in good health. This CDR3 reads CATSRDPSGRAFF. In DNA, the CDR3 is TGTGCCACCAGCAGAGATCCGTCAGGGAGGGCTTTCTTT.